This T cell receptor beta chain was sequenced in a study of blood T cell repertoires in COVID-19. Across the whole study: COVID-19 samples from acute and convalescent phases originated in the United States, Italy and Spain.

In the authors' workflow: The assay estimated nucleated cells by amplifying reference gene primers. The protocol was immunoSEQ multiplex PCR, while the TCRdb copy is restricted to in-frame clones and leaves out a portion. D and trimming come from the DNA, and the V and J calls and clone size come from that table. The sample carries approximately 480,000 clones, about nine tenths recorded once. V was pared by 5 bases and J by 4 bases, with 11 bases of the junction left unmatched. The length of the CDR3 is 16 residues. CDR1 is SGHAT, CDR2 FQNNGV, per germline. The V call is TRBV11-2, the J call TRBJ1-1; 9 nucleotides match TRBD1. The sequencing input was PBMCs or T cells enriched from blood (not recorded which). This sequence was found in a woman between 18 and 29 years old who had recovered from COVID-19. The CDR3, as DNA: TGTGCCAGCAGCACTTTCAAGGGACAGGGCGCCACTGAAGCTTTCTTT. Translation: CASSTFKGQGATEAFF.